These 32 T cell receptor beta chains originate from one sample sequenced in a study of CD8 T cells in ankylosing spondylitis. Study-wide results and caveats: Typical of ankylosing spondylitis blood, it appeared, was a TCR beta motif of several highly homologous variants.

TCRdb reanalysed the 5' RACE reads using MiXCR and keeps one entry per CDR3 protein. The sample has about 510,000 distinct CDR3 sequences; about 5.2% are singletons. Their cognate antigens are unknown. Sequenced material: blood, either unsorted or a sorted T cell fraction (not recorded which). These receptors were obtained from a male donor with ankylosing spondylitis.

Ten or more counts support this clonotype. This rearrangement joins TRBV7-2 to TRBJ2-1; the D gene is possibly TRBD1 (6 bases). Trimming removed 4 bases at V and 8 bases at J, with 12 bases between. CDR1 and CDR2 from the germline V gene are SGHTA and FQGNSA. The CDR3 loop spans 13 amino acids. The CDR3 loop reads CASSSRGSDEQFF. The CDR3 DNA reads as TGTGCCAGCAGCTCGAGGGGGTCCGATGAGCAGTTCTTC.

This clonotype was seen many times. This chain links TRBV29-1 with TRBJ2-1; D gene ambiguous. CDR3 length: 12 residues. Germline CDR1 is SQVTM and CDR2 is ANQGSEA. The germline V and J ends were trimmed by 2 bases and 9 bases, with 11 bases remaining between them. The CDR3 coding sequence is TGCAGCGTTGAAAGGTTCCGTGTTGAGCAGTTCTTC. Encoded protein: CSVERFRVEQFF.

In this sample, this clonotype turned up a few times. The rearrangement links TRBV20-1 to TRBJ2-3, with 11 bases fitting TRBD1. The germline V gene encodes CDR1 DFQATT and CDR2 SNEGSKA (reference sequence). J gave up 5 bases and V 1 base, and 2 bases lay outside the gene matches. The CDR3 extends over 14 amino acids. The CDR3 is CSARAGTGGDTQYF. The DNA of the CDR3 is TGCAGTGCTAGAGCCGGGACAGGGGGAGATACGCAGTATTTT.

This clonotype was observed at least ten times. The chain uses TRBV7-3 and TRBJ2-2; TRBD2 agrees at 7 bases. In germline, CDR1 is SGHTA, CDR2 FQGTGA. The CDR3 is made up of 15 amino acids. J lost 3 bases, V lost 2 bases, and 3 bases had no gene match. DNA of the CDR3: TGTGCCAGCAGCTTAGATAGCGGGTACACCGGGGAGCTGTTTTTT. Residues: CASSLDSGYTGELFF.

This clonotype was detected ten times or more. The chain has TRBV11-2 and TRBJ1-6; 7 bases align to TRBD1. V trimming: 5 bases; J trimming: 0 bases; junction bases outside the gene matches: 7. Germline values: CDR1 SGHAT, CDR2 FQNNGV. This CDR3 spans 17 amino acids. This CDR3 reads CASSARQGGSYNSPLHF. DNA of the CDR3: TGTGCCAGCAGCGCACGACAGGGCGGCTCCTATAATTCACCCCTCCACTTT.

This clonotype was detected ten times or more. The V and J genes are TRBV20-1 and TRBJ1-6; D not resolved. V gave up 5 bases and J gave up 0 bases, with 8 bases separating them. Germline V CDR1 and CDR2: DFQATT, SNEGSKA (reference sequence). CDR3 length equals 14 residues. In DNA, the CDR3 is TGCAGTGCTTTTCGGAGCTCCTATAATTCACCCCTCCACTTT. It is translated as CSAFRSSYNSPLHF.

The table lists this clonotype with many counts. The V gene is TRBV5-1, the J gene TRBJ2-5, with a weak D call TRBD2 (6 bases). The CDR3 is made up of 15 amino acids. V was trimmed by 0 bases and J by 1 base, leaving 10 bases between them. CDR1 is SGHRS and CDR2 is YFSETQ in the germline V gene. The CDR3 DNA follows: TGCGCCAGCAGCTTGGGCCGGGGGATCCAAGAGACCCAGTACTTC. It encodes CASSLGRGIQETQYF.

This clonotype has a count of ten or more. CDR3 nucleotides: TGCGCCAGCAGCTCGGGACTAGCGGGACTCCAACAGTACTTC. Protein sequence: CASSSGLAGLQQYF. The rearrangement links TRBV5-1 to TRBJ2-7; 13 nucleotides align to TRBD2. This CDR3 spans 14 amino acids. CDR1 and CDR2 (germline): SGHRS, YFSETQ. V was clipped by 3 bases and J by 10 bases; unmatched bases: 7.

This clonotype showed up many times. The chain has TRBV21-1 and TRBJ2-3. TRBV21-1 is a pseudogene. The CDR3 is 16 residues long. The CDR3, as DNA: TGTGCCAGCAGCAAAGTTTCAGAGAGAAAAGCAGATACGCAGTATTTT. Protein product: CASSKVSERKADTQYF.

This clonotype came up many times. The chain combines TRBV21-1 with TRBJ1-6; the DNA was not used to check the table's D call, TRBD1. TRBV21-1 is a pseudogene segment. The CDR3 contains 16 residues. The CDR3 nucleotides are TGTGCCAGCAGCAAAGCGGTTGAGGACAGGGACTCACCCCTCCACTTT. As protein: CASSKAVEDRDSPLHF.

This clonotype appeared many times. The chain combines TRBV6-5 with TRBJ1-5; D is uncertain. V lost 4 bases and J 4 bases, leaving 20 bases between the germline ends. Germline V gene data show CDR1 as MNHEY and CDR2 as SVGAGI. CDR3 length: 17 residues. Here the CDR3 reads CASSFVGRRSLNQPQHF. Here the CDR3 DNA reads TGTGCCAGCAGTTTCGTGGGCAGGAGATCTCTGAATCAGCCCCAGCATTTT.

Ten or more counts support this clonotype. J is TRBJ2-7 and V is TRBV25-1; D ambiguous. V dropped 3 bases and J dropped 5 bases, with 11 bases sitting between them. The CDR3 consists of 13 residues. CDR1 is MGHDK and CDR2 is SYGVNS in the germline V gene. The CDR3 sequence is CASSDGDLDEQYF. The CDR3 DNA follows: TGTGCCAGCAGTGACGGTGATCTGGACGAGCAGTACTTC.

Ten or more counts support this clonotype. The rearrangement joins TRBV15 to TRBJ1-6; 7 nucleotides align to TRBD1. The V gene end was trimmed by 5 bases and the J gene end by 8 bases; junction bases not matched to a gene: 6. The CDR3 totals 14 residues. In germline, CDR1 is LNHNV, CDR2 YYDKDF (reference sequence). The CDR3 reads CATSYRGPDSPLHF. As DNA, the CDR3 is TGTGCCACCAGCTACAGGGGACCGGATTCACCCCTCCACTTT.

This clonotype occurred many times. The rearrangement joins TRBV20-1 to TRBJ1-6; D is perhaps TRBD1 (5 bases). The CDR3 spans 13 residues. Trimming took off 4 bases at V and 7 bases at J, with 11 bases between the two ends. Germline values: CDR1 DFQATT, CDR2 SNEGSKA (reference sequence). Written as DNA, the CDR3 is TGCAGTGCTATCGGGGGGGTGAATTCACCCCTCCACTTT. Its translation: CSAIGGVNSPLHF.

There are many counts of this clonotype. V gene TRBV4-3 combines with J gene TRBJ1-1; D may be TRBD1 (6 bases). Germline V CDR1 and CDR2: LGHNA, YSLEER. The CDR3 runs 14 residues. V gave up 1 base and J gave up 6 bases, with 12 bases separating them. The CDR3 reads CASSQARGWAEAFF. For the CDR3, the DNA is TGCGCCAGCAGCCAAGCCAGGGGTTGGGCTGAAGCTTTCTTT.

This clonotype has a count of ten or more. The V and J genes are TRBV20-1 and TRBJ2-1; D possibly corresponds to TRBD2 (5 bases). CDR3 length equals 15 residues. Trimming pared 5 bases from V and 4 bases from J, leaving 18 bases between. The germline V gene encodes CDR1 DFQATT and CDR2 SNEGSKA (reference sequence). The CDR3: CSAEWRFISYNEQFF. Written as DNA, the CDR3 is TGCAGTGCTGAATGGAGGTTCATTTCTTACAATGAGCAGTTCTTC.

This clonotype occurred many times. The V gene is TRBV29-1, the J gene TRBJ2-7; D uncertain. Looked up from germline, CDR1 is SQVTM and CDR2 is ANQGSEA. The CDR3 is made up of 11 amino acids. Trimming left V 3 bases short and J 6 bases short, with 9 bases between. CDR3 coding DNA: TGCAGCGTTGACCCGGGTGGCGAGCAGTACTTC. Protein: CSVDPGGEQYF.

This clonotype was observed many times. V gene TRBV6-2 or TRBV6-3 combines with J gene TRBJ1-6; perhaps TRBD1 as D (6 bases). Trimming stripped 0 bases from V and 9 bases from J, with 9 bases between. The CDR3 extends over 14 amino acids. In germline, CDR1 is MNHEY, CDR2 SVGEGT. The CDR3 DNA reads as TGTGCCAGCAGTTACTCGGGGGCAACTTCACCCCTCCACTTT. Its translation: CASSYSGATSPLHF.

The table lists this clonotype with many counts. The chain combines TRBV20-1 with TRBJ2-5; D is perhaps TRBD1 (6 bases). The V gene's germline CDR1 is DFQATT and CDR2 SNEGSKA (reference sequence). V was shortened by 7 bases and J by 2 bases, with 14 bases between the two germline ends. The CDR3 has 13 amino acids. CDR3 nucleotides: TGCAGTGAGGGGGAAAGGGGTCAAGAGACCCAGTACTTC. This translates into CSEGERGQETQYF.

As concerns this clonotype: This may stem from a read error, because a much larger clone lies one nucleotide away. The rearrangement joins TRBV20-1 to TRBJ2-1, with TRBD1 identical over 10 bases. Germline V gives CDR1 DFQATT, CDR2 SNEGSKA (reference sequence). The CDR3 is 15 residues long. J lost 6 bases, V lost 8 bases, and 13 bases had no gene match. In DNA form, the CDR3 reads TGCAGTACCTCGGACAGGGGGAAATTTATCAATGAGCAGTTCTTC. Encoded protein: CSTSDRGKFINEQFF.

This clonotype was counted a few times. This chain uses TRBV5-1 with TRBJ2-7, with a weak D call TRBD2 (5 bases). The CDR3 loop spans 13 amino acids. Trimming shortened V by 4 bases and J by 5 bases, and 13 bases separated the two germline ends. Germline CDR1 is SGHRS and CDR2 is YFSETQ. CDR3 coding DNA: TGCGCCAGCAGCCCCTCCGGGGTGAACGAGCAGTACTTC. This gives the protein CASSPSGVNEQYF.

This clonotype was counted ten times or more. The V gene is TRBV29-1, the J gene TRBJ1-1, with D possibly matching TRBD1 (6 bases). V dropped 7 bases and J dropped 4 bases, with 16 bases sitting between them. CDR1 SQVTM and CDR2 ANQGSEA come from the germline V gene. This CDR3 region has 13 residues. DNA of the CDR3: TGCAGCGGTAGCCGGGACATAGGCACTGAAGCTTTCTTT. It encodes CSGSRDIGTEAFF.

Ten or more counts support this clonotype. The chain uses TRBV5-1 and TRBJ2-5; D unresolved. This CDR3 contains 14 residues. Per germline, CDR1 SGHRS and CDR2 YFSETQ. Trimming removed 2 bases from V and 1 base from J, with 9 bases in between. This CDR3 is CASSFGGVQETQYF. CDR3 nucleotides: TGCGCCAGCAGCTTCGGCGGAGTCCAAGAGACCCAGTACTTC.

This clonotype has a count of ten or more. The chain employs TRBV15 and TRBJ1-1; a possible D gene is TRBD1 (5 bases). V gave up 0 bases and J gave up 6 bases, with 14 bases separating them. CDR1 LNHNV and CDR2 YYDKDF come from the germline V gene (reference sequence). This CDR3 has 15 amino acids. CDR3 DNA sequence: TGTGCCACCAGCAGAGAAAAGAGGGGAGGGGCTGAAGCTTTCTTT. Protein sequence: CATSREKRGGAEAFF.

This clonotype was seen at least ten times. The genes are TRBV15 and TRBJ1-5, with D unresolved. Trimming removed 4 bases from V and 0 bases from J, with 7 bases in between. The CDR3 has 14 residues. Germline V gene sequence: CDR1 LNHNV, CDR2 YYDKDF (reference sequence). The DNA of the CDR3 is TGTGCCACCAGCAATCTTTATAGCAATCAGCCCCAGCATTTT. Translation gives CATSNLYSNQPQHF.

This clonotype has just a few counts. This chain connects TRBV20-1 to TRBJ2-5; 12 bases agree with TRBD2. Unmatched junction bases numbered 4, after V lost 0 bases and J lost 5 bases. Per germline, CDR1 DFQATT and CDR2 SNEGSKA (reference sequence). The CDR3 totals 15 residues. The DNA of the CDR3 is TGCAGTGCTAGAGATTCTACTAGCGGGAGGGAGACCCAGTACTTC. Its protein product is CSARDSTSGRETQYF.

This clonotype was counted at least ten times. The rearrangement links TRBV27 to TRBJ2-7, with 9 bases aligning to TRBD1. V gave up 4 bases and J gave up 6 bases; unmatched junction bases: 10. The CDR3 runs 15 residues. The V gene's germline CDR1 is MNHEY and CDR2 SMNVEV (reference sequence). The CDR3 bases are TGTGCCAGCAGTTCAAGGGGACAGGGTATGAGCGAGCAGTACTTC. This translates into CASSSRGQGMSEQYF.

As to this clonotype: A much larger clone differs from this one at a single base, so this may be a read error. V gene TRBV20-1 combines with J gene TRBJ1-1; D is unclear. The CDR3 spans 12 residues. Germline lookup yields CDR1 DFQATT and CDR2 SNEGSKA (reference sequence). The CDR3 reads CSAIPPYTEALF. In nucleotides, the CDR3 is TGCAGTGCTATCCCACCGTACACTGAAGCTCTCTTT.

At least ten counts were recorded for this clonotype. The chain has TRBV28 and TRBJ2-5; D might be TRBD1 (5 bases). This CDR3 region has 13 residues. The germline V gene has CDR1 MDHEN and CDR2 SYDVKM. Trimming left V 8 bases short and J 5 bases short, with 15 bases between. The CDR3 coding sequence is TGTGCCAGCGTAAGGACATTCGGGGAGACCCAGTACTTC. Encoded protein: CASVRTFGETQYF.

This clonotype was picked up many times. The V gene is TRBV7-8, the J gene TRBJ1-1; D is unclear. This CDR3 is built from 15 residues. Germline loops: CDR1 SGHVS, CDR2 FQNEAQ. V was cut by 2 bases and J by 1 base, with 11 bases left in between. CDR3 protein: CASSLSAVPNTEAFF. DNA for the CDR3: TGTGCCAGCAGCTTAAGTGCAGTGCCGAACACTGAAGCTTTCTTT.

This clonotype was observed many times. The chain joins TRBV7-2 to TRBJ2-2, with 11 bases lining up with TRBD2. The junction had 5 bases not matched to a gene; V was cut back by 5 bases and J by 3 bases. The CDR3 is 16 residues long. Germline CDR1 is SGHTA and CDR2 is FQGNSA. The CDR3 region has the DNA TGTGCCAGCAGCCCCACTAGCGGGGGTGACACCGGGGAGCTGTTTTTT. Amino acid sequence: CASSPTSGGDTGELFF.

The chain links TRBV6-5 to TRBJ2-7, with a weak D call TRBD1 (6 bases). Germline V CDR1 and CDR2: MNHEY, SVGAGI. CDR3 length equals 16 residues. The ends were cut back, 5 bases at V and 2 bases at J, with 19 bases in the middle. CDR3 coding DNA: TGTGCCAGCAGTAACCACCGGACAGCGATCACCTACGAGCAGTACTTC. This encodes CASSNHRTAITYEQYF.